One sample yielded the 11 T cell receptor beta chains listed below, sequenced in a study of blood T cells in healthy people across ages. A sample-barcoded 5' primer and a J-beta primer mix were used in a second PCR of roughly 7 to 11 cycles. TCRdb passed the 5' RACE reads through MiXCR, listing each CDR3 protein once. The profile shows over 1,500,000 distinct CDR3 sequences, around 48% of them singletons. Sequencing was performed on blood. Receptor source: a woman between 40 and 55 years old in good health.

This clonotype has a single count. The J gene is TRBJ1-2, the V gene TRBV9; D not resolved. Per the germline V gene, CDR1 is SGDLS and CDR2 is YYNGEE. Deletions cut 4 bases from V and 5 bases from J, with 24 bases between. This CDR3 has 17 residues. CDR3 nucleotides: TGTGCCAGCAGCTCACCCTCGATTGGGGTCGGCAGGTATGGCTACACCTTC. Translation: CASSSPSIGVGRYGYTF.

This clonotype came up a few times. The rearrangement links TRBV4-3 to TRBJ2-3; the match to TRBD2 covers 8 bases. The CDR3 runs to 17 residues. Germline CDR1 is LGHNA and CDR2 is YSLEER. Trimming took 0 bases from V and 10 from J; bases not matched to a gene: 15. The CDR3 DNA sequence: TGCGCCAGCAGCCAAGATGCCAGCGGGGGACCCGTTGTTCCGCAGTATTTT. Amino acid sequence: CASSQDASGGPVVPQYF.

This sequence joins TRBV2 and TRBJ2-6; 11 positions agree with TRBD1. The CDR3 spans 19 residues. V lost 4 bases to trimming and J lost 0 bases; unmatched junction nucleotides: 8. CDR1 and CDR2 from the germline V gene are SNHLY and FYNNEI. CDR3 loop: CASSARGGTGGSGANVLTF. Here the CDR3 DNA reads TGTGCCAGCAGTGCAAGGGGTGGGACAGGGGGCTCTGGGGCCAACGTCCTGACTTTC.

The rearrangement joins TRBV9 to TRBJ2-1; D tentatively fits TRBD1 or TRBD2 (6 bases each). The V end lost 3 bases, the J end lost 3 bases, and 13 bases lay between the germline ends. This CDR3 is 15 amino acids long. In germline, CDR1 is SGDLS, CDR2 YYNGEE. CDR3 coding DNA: TGTGCCAGCAGCGCCCGCGGGACAAACTACAATGAGCAGTTCTTC. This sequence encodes CASSARGTNYNEQFF. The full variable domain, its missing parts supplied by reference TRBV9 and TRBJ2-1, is DSGVTQTPKHLITATGQRVTLRCSPRSGDLSVYWYQQSLDQGLQFLIQYYNGEERAKGNILERFSAQQFPDLHSELNLSSLELGDSALYFCASSARGTNYNEQFFGPGTRLTVL.

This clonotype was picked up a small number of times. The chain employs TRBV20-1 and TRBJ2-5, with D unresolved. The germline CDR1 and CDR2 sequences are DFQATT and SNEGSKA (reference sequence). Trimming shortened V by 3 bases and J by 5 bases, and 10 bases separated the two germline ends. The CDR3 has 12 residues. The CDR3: CSASNIGETQYF. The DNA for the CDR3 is TGCAGTGCTAGTAATATAGGGGAGACCCAGTACTTC.

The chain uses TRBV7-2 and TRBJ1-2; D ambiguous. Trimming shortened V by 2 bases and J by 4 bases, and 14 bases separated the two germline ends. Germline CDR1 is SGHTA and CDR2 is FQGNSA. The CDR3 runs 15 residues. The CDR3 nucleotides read TGTGCCAGCAGCTTAAGGCAGCCTAGGCCCTATGGCTACACCTTC. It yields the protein CASSLRQPRPYGYTF.

The CDR3 nucleotides read TGTGCCAGCAGTTTACCCGGTCTATCAGAAGAGGGCTACACCTTC. It encodes CASSLPGLSEEGYTF. This sequence joins TRBV27 and TRBJ1-2; the D is unclear. The length of the CDR3 is 15 residues. With 2 bases removed from V and 8 bases from J, the gap between germline ends came to 18 bases. Germline CDR1 reads MNHEY; CDR2 reads SMNVEV (reference sequence).

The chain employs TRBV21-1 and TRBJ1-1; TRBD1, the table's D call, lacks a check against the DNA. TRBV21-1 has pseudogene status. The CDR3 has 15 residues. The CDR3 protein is CASRIQGAENTEAFF. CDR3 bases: TGTGCCAGCAGAATACAGGGGGCAGAGAACACTGAAGCTTTCTTT.

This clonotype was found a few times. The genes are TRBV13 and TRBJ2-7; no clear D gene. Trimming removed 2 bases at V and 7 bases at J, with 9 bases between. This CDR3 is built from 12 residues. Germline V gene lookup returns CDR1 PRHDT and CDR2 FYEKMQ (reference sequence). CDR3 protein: CASSLQGKEQYF. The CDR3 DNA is TGTGCCAGCAGCTTACAAGGAAAGGAGCAGTACTTC.

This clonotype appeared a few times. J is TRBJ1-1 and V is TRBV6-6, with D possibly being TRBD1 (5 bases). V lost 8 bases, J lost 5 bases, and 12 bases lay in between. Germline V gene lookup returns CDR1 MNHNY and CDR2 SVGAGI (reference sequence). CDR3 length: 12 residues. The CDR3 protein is CASGEGRTEAFF. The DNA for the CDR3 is TGTGCCAGCGGTGAGGGGCGAACTGAAGCTTTCTTT.

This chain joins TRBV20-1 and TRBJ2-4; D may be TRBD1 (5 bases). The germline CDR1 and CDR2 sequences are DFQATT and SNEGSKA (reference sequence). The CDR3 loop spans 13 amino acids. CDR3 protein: CSAETGGGNIQYF. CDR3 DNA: TGCAGCGCTGAAACAGGCGGCGGAAACATTCAGTACTTC.